The 5 T cell receptor beta chains below were found in one sample sequenced in a study of OX40 agonist ivuxolimab in advanced cancers. This table comes from immunoSEQ multiplex PCR, and its TCRdb copy is limited to in-frame clones, with some not included. In the table there are about 98,000 clones, approximately 93% of which are singletons. Sequencing used CD4+ or CD8+ T cells sorted from blood, obtained in a trial of the OX40 agonist ivuxolimab. These receptors were collected from an adult with an advanced solid tumor such as melanoma, head and neck, liver or kidney cancer.

This chain joins TRBV6-1 and TRBJ2-7; weak D call: TRBD2 (5 bases). The CDR3 is 11 residues long. The germline gives CDR1 MNHNS, CDR2 SASEGT. The V end lost 11 bases, the J end lost 5 bases, and 13 bases lay between the germline ends. The CDR3 DNA sequence: TGTGCCGGGGAGACCCTCCACGAGCAGTACGTC. Its protein is CAGETLHEQYV.

This chain links TRBV6-6 with TRBJ2-3, with D possibly being TRBD1 (6 bases). The CDR3 has 14 amino acids. The V gene's germline CDR1 is MNHNY and CDR2 SVGAGI (reference sequence). The germline V and J ends were trimmed by 5 bases and 4 bases, with 13 bases remaining between them. The CDR3 loop is CASSPTGSADTQYF. CDR3 DNA sequence: TGTGCCAGCAGTCCAACAGGGAGCGCAGATACGCAGTATTTT.

This chain links TRBV6-1 with TRBJ1-1; D is undetermined. Trimming took 7 bases from V and 2 from J, leaving 5 bases between them. The CDR3 contains 11 residues. Looked up from germline, CDR1 is MNHNS and CDR2 is SASEGT. The CDR3, as DNA: TGTGCCAGCATGGGTAACACTGAAGCTTTCTTT. Amino acids: CASMGNTEAFF.

The chain has TRBV28 and TRBJ2-6, with D possibly matching TRBD1 (5 bases). With 5 bases removed from V and 0 bases from J, the gap between germline ends came to 14 bases. The CDR3 loop spans 17 amino acids. Germline CDR1 MDHEN, CDR2 SYDVKM. The CDR3 nucleotides are TGTGCCAGCAGTGGGAAGATACAGGCCTCTGGGGCCAACGTCCTGACTTTC. The encoded protein is CASSGKIQASGANVLTF.

The genes are TRBV19 and TRBJ1-5, with 9 positions matching TRBD1. This CDR3 is built from 15 residues. Germline lookup yields CDR1 LNHDA and CDR2 SQIVND (reference sequence). J lost 5 bases, V lost 4 bases, and 6 bases had no gene match. In DNA form, the CDR3 reads TGTGCCAGTAGTAGGGGACAGGGTATGGATCAGCCCCAGCATTTT. Its translation is CASSRGQGMDQPQHF. Combining the CDR3 with reference TRBV19 and TRBJ1-5 gives the whole variable domain DGGITQSPKYLFRKEGQNVTLSCEQNLNHDAMYWYRQDPGQGLRLIYYSQIVNDFQKGDIAEGYSVSREKKESFPLTVTSAQKNPTAFYLCASSRGQGMDQPQHFGDGTRLSIL.